Following are 31 T cell receptor beta chains from one sample sequenced in a study of PD-1 blockade in classical Hodgkin lymphoma. All patients relapsed after autologous stem cell transplantation, and brentuximab vedotin exposure varied. Libraries were prepared by immunoSEQ multiplex PCR; TCRdb keeps only in-frame clonotypes and omits some of them. The sample has approximately 19,000 clones, 75% to 85% seen once; the top ten hold roughly two fifths. The sample in question was peripheral blood mononuclear cells (PBMCs), obtained before the second cycle of nivolumab. The origin of the receptors is a human donor with classical Hodgkin lymphoma.

The chain couples TRBV10-3 to TRBJ1-2; maybe TRBD1 (6 bases). Trimming shortened V by 3 bases and J by 5 bases, and 10 bases separated the two germline ends. Germline assignment: CDR1 ENHRY and CDR2 SYGVKD. This CDR3 contains 13 residues. CDR3 DNA sequence: TGTGCCATCAGTGAACAAGGGGGGTATGGCTACACCTTC. Its translation is CAISEQGGYGYTF.

This chain joins TRBV19 and TRBJ2-7; TRBD1 is a possible D gene (5 bases). This CDR3 region has 12 residues. CDR1 is LNHDA, CDR2 SQIVND, per germline (reference sequence). V shed 3 bases and J shed 6 bases, with 9 bases lying between them. CDR3 protein: CASSIRGSEQYF. CDR3 sequence (DNA): TGTGCCAGTAGTATTAGGGGTAGCGAGCAGTACTTC.

The chain couples TRBV30 to TRBJ1-2, with D hard to call. Trimming took off 0 bases at V and 4 bases at J, with 9 bases between the two ends. CDR1 and CDR2 (germline): GTSNPN, SVGIG (reference sequence). CDR3 size: 13 residues. CDR3 nucleotides: TGTGCCTGGAGTGTACAGACCTTCTATGGCTACACCTTC. This gives the protein CAWSVQTFYGYTF.

This clone was detected once. J is TRBJ1-6 and V is TRBV27; unclear D gene. Trimming left V 8 bases short and J 3 bases short, with 5 bases between. The CDR3 is made up of 12 amino acids. Germline assignment: CDR1 MNHEY and CDR2 SMNVEV (reference sequence). CDR3 bases: TGTGCCAGCGGGGACTATAATTCACCCCTCCACTTT. It specifies CASGDYNSPLHF.

The chain employs TRBV11-2 and TRBJ1-1, with D unresolved. Per germline, CDR1 SGHAT and CDR2 FQNNGV. The CDR3 sequence is 13 residues long. With 1 base removed from V and 5 bases from J, the gap between germline ends came to 8 bases. The CDR3 sequence: CASSLVVDTEAFF. Here the CDR3 DNA reads TGTGCCAGCAGCTTAGTGGTAGATACTGAAGCTTTCTTT.

This chain connects TRBV14 to TRBJ2-7; D is undetermined. The CDR3 sequence is 11 residues long. V was shortened by 2 bases and J by 7 bases, with 6 bases between the two germline ends. The germline V gene has CDR1 SGHDN and CDR2 FVKESK. The CDR3 DNA sequence: TGTGCCAGCAGCCAAATGACAGAGCAGTACTTC. It specifies CASSQMTEQYF.

The rearrangement links TRBV7-8 to TRBJ2-5, with unresolved D. The end of the DNA is better explained by TRBJ2-7, so the J call may be wrong. The germline V gene has CDR1 SGHVS and CDR2 FQNEAQ. The CDR3 contains 12 residues. This CDR3 is CASSLKGSEQYF. Here the CDR3 DNA reads TGTGCCAGCAGCTTGAAAGGTTCCGAGCAGTACTTC.

This clone was seen ten or more times. This sample includes further DNA sequences coding for the same CDR3. The rearrangement links TRBV2 to TRBJ1-2; no reliable D call. V was shortened by 3 bases and J by 4 bases, with 12 bases between the two germline ends. The CDR3 extends over 14 amino acids. Germline V gene lookup returns CDR1 SNHLY and CDR2 FYNNEI. CDR3 sequence (DNA): TGTGCCAGCAGTGAGATCGGAGGCGGCTATGGCTACACCTTC. It translates to CASSEIGGGYGYTF.

The rearrangement uses TRBV27 and TRBJ2-7; D call uncertain. The germline V and J ends were trimmed by 5 bases and 0 bases, with 8 bases remaining between them. Germline V gene lookup returns CDR1 MNHEY and CDR2 SMNVEV (reference sequence). The CDR3 spans 13 residues. CDR3 residues: CASSDGNSYEQYF. DNA for the CDR3: TGTGCCAGCAGTGACGGCAACTCCTACGAGCAGTACTTC.

The gene calls are TRBV7-8 and TRBJ1-5; perhaps TRBD1 as D (6 bases). With 0 bases removed from V and 5 bases from J, the gap between germline ends came to 14 bases. The germline gives CDR1 SGHVS, CDR2 FQNEAQ. The CDR3 is 16 residues long. The CDR3 loop reads CASSLAIQGGYQPQHF. DNA for the CDR3: TGTGCCAGCAGCTTAGCCATACAGGGAGGGTATCAGCCCCAGCATTTT.

The chain uses TRBV6-1 and TRBJ2-1; unclear D gene. This CDR3 spans 13 amino acids. Germline assignment: CDR1 MNHNS and CDR2 SASEGT. The germline V and J ends were trimmed by 6 bases and 6 bases, with 12 bases remaining between them. The CDR3 loop is CASSLRPSNEQFF. CDR3 nucleotide sequence: TGTGCCAGCAGCCTCAGACCGTCCAATGAGCAGTTCTTC.

The gene calls are TRBV5-6 and TRBJ2-4; 8 bases match TRBD1. J gave up 6 bases and V 2 bases, and 10 bases lay outside the gene matches. This CDR3 is 16 amino acids long. Germline CDR1 is SGHDT and CDR2 is YYEEEE. CDR3 in DNA: TGTGCCAGCAGCTTTGGATATGCGGACAGGGTAAACATTCAGTACTTC. The encoded protein is CASSFGYADRVNIQYF.

J is TRBJ2-7 and V is TRBV4-3; D unresolved. Trimming took off 0 bases at V and 0 bases at J, with 12 bases between the two ends. This CDR3 is 16 amino acids long. Germline V gene data show CDR1 as LGHNA and CDR2 as YSLEER. The CDR3 loop is CASSQDRLPSSYEQYF. The DNA of the CDR3 is TGCGCCAGCAGCCAAGATCGGCTGCCGAGCTCCTACGAGCAGTACTTC.

The chain couples TRBV2 to TRBJ2-1; D perhaps matches TRBD2 (7 bases). The length of the CDR3 is 17 residues. Germline CDR1 is SNHLY and CDR2 is FYNNEI. V was shortened by 6 bases and J by 7 bases, with 25 bases between the two germline ends. The CDR3 nucleotides are TGTGCCAGCAGGGGCGGAAAACTAGCCGGGGGGCGGAATGAGCAGTTCTTC. It is translated as CASRGGKLAGGRNEQFF.

The chain links TRBV29-1 to TRBJ2-2; D perhaps matches TRBD1 (7 bases). The germline V gene has CDR1 SQVTM and CDR2 ANQGSEA. CDR3 length: 15 amino acids. Trimming shortened V by 3 bases and J by 4 bases, and 15 bases separated the two germline ends. The CDR3 region has the DNA TGCAGCGTTGAGGAGGGGGCTATGTTCACCGGGGAGCTGTTTTTT. This gives the protein CSVEEGAMFTGELFF.

V usage is TRBV7-2 and J usage is TRBJ2-7; D is possibly TRBD1 (5 bases). The V end lost 5 bases, the J end lost 2 bases, and 19 bases lay between the germline ends. Germline lookup yields CDR1 SGHTA and CDR2 FQGNSA. The CDR3 loop spans 16 amino acids. The chain's CDR3 is CASSLWTRLRAYEQYF. In DNA form, the CDR3 reads TGTGCCAGCAGCCTCTGGACACGCTTAAGGGCCTACGAGCAGTACTTC.

The chain has TRBV20-1 and TRBJ2-5, with D unresolved. There are 11 residues in the CDR3. Deletions cut 5 bases from V and 0 bases from J, with 4 bases between. The germline V gene has CDR1 DFQATT and CDR2 SNEGSKA (reference sequence). The CDR3 protein is CSAFNQETQYF. CDR3 nucleotide sequence: TGCAGTGCTTTCAACCAAGAGACCCAGTACTTC.

By frequency in the sample, this clone is medium-sized. The chain couples TRBV2 to TRBJ2-7; 7 bases line up with TRBD1. The CDR3 runs to 15 residues. V was pared by 3 bases and J by 4 bases, with 9 bases of the junction left unmatched. Germline CDR1 SNHLY, CDR2 FYNNEI. The CDR3 spells CASSDFGTALYEQYF. CDR3 bases: TGTGCCAGCAGTGATTTTGGGACAGCTCTGTACGAGCAGTACTTC.

This chain connects TRBV9 to TRBJ2-2, with a possible D match to TRBD1 (6 bases). There are 16 residues in the CDR3. Looked up from germline, CDR1 is SGDLS and CDR2 is YYNGEE. V lost 3 bases, J lost 8 bases, and 20 bases lay in between. The chain's CDR3 is CASSAPPGQLNGELFF. The CDR3 nucleotides are TGTGCCAGCAGCGCTCCCCCCGGACAGTTGAATGGGGAGCTGTTTTTT.

This chain links TRBV6-6 with TRBJ2-7; D is unclear. Germline lookup yields CDR1 MNHNY and CDR2 SVGAGI (reference sequence). Trimming stripped 0 bases from V and 3 bases from J, with 12 bases between. The CDR3 has 15 amino acids. Here the CDR3 DNA reads TGTGCCAGCAGTTACTCGATCCAGACCGACTACGAGCAGTACTTC. Protein product: CASSYSIQTDYEQYF.

V gene TRBV14 combines with J gene TRBJ1-2; D is ambiguous. Looked up from germline, CDR1 is SGHDN and CDR2 is FVKESK. Trimming shortened V by 2 bases and J by 8 bases, and 15 bases separated the two germline ends. This CDR3 is 14 amino acids long. The CDR3 region is CASSQFPAGPGYTF. The DNA of the CDR3 is TGTGCCAGCAGCCAATTCCCGGCGGGTCCCGGCTACACCTTC.

The chain carries TRBV7-9 and TRBJ1-3; perhaps TRBD1 as D (5 bases). V lost 5 bases to trimming and J lost 6 bases, with 14 bases between them. From germline, CDR1 is SEHNR and CDR2 FQNEAQ (reference sequence). This CDR3 contains 14 residues. CDR3 loop: CASSPAREENTIYF. CDR3 nucleotides: TGTGCCAGCAGCCCCGCCAGGGAGGAAAACACCATATATTTT.

This chain's CDR3 is CASSSPSGLGYEQYF. The CDR3 nucleotides are TGTGCCAGCAGCTCGCCGTCCGGGTTGGGCTACGAGCAGTACTTC. The rearrangement uses TRBV7-6 and TRBJ2-7; D unclear. This CDR3 contains 15 residues. Between the trimmed V and J ends, which lost 4 bases and 3 bases, there was a span of 16 bases. Germline assignment: CDR1 SGHVS and CDR2 FNYEAQ.

The chain employs TRBV14 and TRBJ1-2; 10 bases align to TRBD1. In germline, CDR1 is SGHDN, CDR2 FVKESK. Losses at the gene ends were 2 bases for V and 5 bases for J; bases not matched to a gene: 8. The CDR3 length is 16 residues. CDR3 in amino acids: CASSQTGQGGLYGYTF. CDR3 coding DNA: TGTGCCAGCAGCCAAACAGGACAGGGGGGTCTATATGGCTACACCTTC.

The chain employs TRBV7-8 and TRBJ2-7; 12 bases are shared with TRBD2. Germline V gives CDR1 SGHVS, CDR2 FQNEAQ. The CDR3 covers 14 residues. V shed 7 bases and J 1 base; nucleotides not matched to a gene: 2. The CDR3 region has the DNA TGTGCCAGCACACTAGCGGGAGGTTCCTACGAGCAGTACTTC. It codes for CASTLAGGSYEQYF.

The table lists this clone with a count of one. The J gene is TRBJ1-1, the V gene TRBV6-1; TRBD1 aligns across 7 bases. The CDR3 length is 11 residues. CDR1 MNHNS and CDR2 SASEGT come from the germline V gene. V shed 6 bases, J shed 9 bases, and the junction held 4 bases outside the gene matches. The DNA of the CDR3 is TGTGCCAGCAGCCACAGGGGTCAAGCTTTCTTT. It is translated as CASSHRGQAFF.

V gene TRBV7-9 combines with J gene TRBJ2-1; 8 positions match TRBD2. Germline trimming cut 5 bases from V and 3 bases from J; bases unmatched to any gene: 6. Germline V lookup: CDR1 SEHNR, CDR2 FQNEAQ (reference sequence). The CDR3 is 15 residues long. The CDR3 DNA follows: TGTGCCAGCAGCCGTCCGGGACTAGACTACAATGAGCAGTTCTTC. Translating gives CASSRPGLDYNEQFF.

This clone was counted once. CDR3 protein: CASSYRDSRVYEQYF. CDR3 DNA sequence: TGTGCCAGCAGTTATCGGGACAGCAGGGTCTACGAGCAGTACTTC. The chain employs TRBV7-2 and TRBJ2-7; TRBD1 matches at 7 bases. Trimming removed 6 bases from V and 3 bases from J; junction bases left unmatched: 11. Germline CDR1 and CDR2: SGHTA and FQGNSA. The CDR3 runs to 15 residues.

CDR3 sequence (DNA): TGTGCCTGGAAACCGACAGATACGCAGTATTTT. This gives the protein CAWKPTDTQYF. The J gene is TRBJ2-3, the V gene TRBV30, with D unresolved. The CDR3 has 11 amino acids. V lost 4 bases and J 3 bases, leaving 5 bases between the germline ends. Germline V CDR1 and CDR2: GTSNPN, SVGIG (reference sequence).

This chain connects TRBV7-3 to TRBJ1-4; D uncertain. The CDR3 has 13 amino acids. The V end lost 3 bases, the J end lost 3 bases, and 5 bases lay between the germline ends. Germline V gene lookup returns CDR1 SGHTA and CDR2 FQGTGA. CDR3 DNA: TGTGCCAGCAGCTTGAAAGCTAATGAAAAACTGTTTTTT. Its protein is CASSLKANEKLFF.

V usage is TRBV19 and J usage is TRBJ1-5; D call uncertain. The V and J ends lost 3 bases and 3 bases respectively, with 9 bases between them. CDR3 length equals 14 residues. From germline, CDR1 is LNHDA and CDR2 SQIVND (reference sequence). The CDR3 sequence: CASSIMGFNQPQHF. The CDR3, as DNA: TGTGCCAGTAGTATTATGGGGTTCAATCAGCCCCAGCATTTT.